Listed below are T cell receptor beta chains from one sample, sequenced in a study of CD8 T cells in Susac syndrome. From the immunoSEQ multiplex PCR reads, TCRdb called clonotypes with MiXCR, one entry per CDR3 protein. The repertoire consists of about 180,000 distinct CDR3 sequences, with about 93% occurring once and the leading ten covering around 0.1%. Sequencing was done on a sample of CD4+ T cells from PBMCs. These receptors came from a human donor with Susac syndrome. The CDR3 runs from the conserved cysteine through the conserved F or W. Fields, in order: D gene, clone size, V gene, J gene, CDR3 DNA, CDR3 protein. D genes are given only for firm matches. The listing skips clone size in some rows; elsewhere it reads once, few, many or a size class.

TRBD1	.	TRBV20-1	TRBJ2-5	TGCAGTGCTAACGCAGGGGGCGGCGGAGAGACCCAGTACTTC	CSANAGGGGETQYF
TRBD2	.	TRBV4-3	TRBJ2-1	TGCGCCAGCAGCCAAGATAAAGCGGGGCAATACAATGAGCAGTTCTTC	CASSQDKAGQYNEQFF
.	.	TRBV7-9	TRBJ2-3	TGTGCCAGCTTAGGTCGGTCTAGCACAGATACGCAGTATTTT	CASLGRSSTDTQYF
.	.	TRBV29-1	TRBJ1-1	TGCAGCTCACAGGTGGCAGGTACTGAAGCTTTCTTT	CSSQVAGTEAFF
.	.	TRBV6-6	TRBJ2-4	TGTGCCAGCAGCCGGAGCACGGCCCTTTTAAACATTCAGTACTTC	CASSRSTALLNIQYF
TRBD2	.	TRBV20-1	TRBJ2-1	TGCAGTGCGAGCGGGGGCAACAATGAGCAGTTCTTC	CSASGGNNEQFF
TRBD1	.	TRBV20-1	TRBJ1-5	TGCAGTGCTACCGGGACAGGGGGTAATCAGCCCCAGCATTTT	CSATGTGGNQPQHF
.	.	TRBV28	TRBJ2-1	TGTGCCAGCAGTCCCCATGGCGGGGTTGGCGATGAGCAGTTCTTC	CASSPHGGVGDEQFF
.	.	TRBV5-4	TRBJ2-7	TGTGCCAGCAGCTTGGCAGGGGCTGTTCACGAGCAGTACTTC	CASSLAGAVHEQYF
.	.	TRBV18	TRBJ2-1	TGTGCCAGCTGCCCGAATACTGGCGACCCGGCGCAGTTCTTC	CASCPNTGDPAQFF
.	.	TRBV5-1	TRBJ2-5	TGCGCCAGCAGCTTGCAGGCCGGAGAGACCCAGTACTTC	CASSLQAGETQYF
TRBD2	.	TRBV6-5	TRBJ2-1	TGTGCCAGCAGGACCTTTAGCGGGGGAGTGGATGAGCAGTTCTTC	CASRTFSGGVDEQFF
.	.	TRBV30	TRBJ1-2	TGTGCCTGGAGAGACAGCTCCAACTATGGCTACACCTTC	CAWRDSSNYGYTF
.	once	TRBV2	TRBJ2-7	TGTGCCAGCAAACCCGGACAAGGCTACGAGCAGTACTTC	CASKPGQGYEQYF
.	.	TRBV5-1	TRBJ2-7	TGCGCCAGCAGACAATCTCTCCTTGGGCAGGGAACCTACGAGCAGTACTTC	CASRQSLLGQGTYEQYF
TRBD2	.	TRBV3-1	TRBJ2-7	TGTGCCAGCAGCCAAGAGATGCGGGAGCCATCCTACGAGCAGTACTTC	CASSQEMREPSYEQYF
.	.	TRBV23-1	TRBJ2-7	TGCGCCAGCAGTCAACGGAAGGCCTACTTC	CASSQRKAYF
.	few	TRBV28	TRBJ1-5	TGTGCCAGCAGTTTATACCGGGTCGATCAGCCCCAGCATTTT	CASSLYRVDQPQHF
TRBD1	.	TRBV6-5	TRBJ2-7	TGTGCCAGCAGTCTATCAGGGGGCCTCTACGAGCAGTACTTC	CASSLSGGLYEQYF
TRBD2	.	TRBV4-1	TRBJ2-1	TGCGCCAGCAGCCGTACCGGGACTAGGAGTGGTGAGCAGTTCTTC	CASSRTGTRSGEQFF
TRBD2	.	TRBV28	TRBJ2-1	TGTGCCAGCAGCCACGGGGGGGCCTTAAATGAGCAGTTCTTC	CASSHGGALNEQFF
TRBD1	.	TRBV7-2	TRBJ2-1	TGTGCCAGCAGCCCCACGGCGGCAGGGGGCTACAATGAGCAGTTCTTC	CASSPTAAGGYNEQFF
.	.	TRBV2	TRBJ2-5	TGTGCCAGCACCCAAAGGGAGACCCAGTACTTC	CASTQRETQYF
TRBD1	.	TRBV27	TRBJ2-5	TGTGCCAGCAGACGATGGACAGGGGCAGAGACCCAGTACTTC	CASRRWTGAETQYF
.	.	TRBV19	TRBJ2-1	TGTGCCAGTAGTAGGGGACACTACTCCTACAATGAGCAGTTCTTC	CASSRGHYSYNEQFF
.	.	TRBV6-6	TRBJ2-7	TGTGCCAGCAGTGACCTCGTGGGCCAAGCCTACGAGCAGTACTTC	CASSDLVGQAYEQYF
.	.	TRBV14	TRBJ1-1	TGTGCCAGCGCAGACCCTCCAAATCGGTTCATGAACACTGAAGCTTTCTTT	CASADPPNRFMNTEAFF
.	once	TRBV15	TRBJ1-2	TGTGCCACCAGCAGAGGTGGGACACCCATAGGTGGCTACACCTTC	CATSRGGTPIGGYTF
.	.	TRBV5-1	TRBJ2-7	TGCGCCAGCAGGGATCGCCTATCCTCCTACGAGCAGTACTTC	CASRDRLSSYEQYF
TRBD1	.	TRBV6-2/TRBV6-3	TRBJ2-7	TGTGCCAGCAGCCAGCCAGGGGGAACTAACTACGAGCAGTACTTC	CASSQPGGTNYEQYF
TRBD2	.	TRBV2	TRBJ2-1	TGTGCCAGCAGTTTTCGGACTAGCCGCGGGGATGAGCAGTTCTTC	CASSFRTSRGDEQFF
.	.	TRBV2	TRBJ2-3	TGTGCCAGCTTGGAGGGCGAGGGCACAGATACGCAGTATTTT	CASLEGEGTDTQYF
TRBD2	.	TRBV29-1	TRBJ2-3	TGCAGCTTAGGTAGCGGGGGGGCCCCAGATACGCAGTATTTT	CSLGSGGAPDTQYF
.	.	TRBV11-2	TRBJ1-1	TGTGCCAGCAGCTTAGATGCCGCGAGGACTGAAGCTTTCTTT	CASSLDAARTEAFF
TRBD1	.	TRBV5-1	TRBJ2-7	TGCGCCAGCAGCTTGTCGACAGGGGGCGAGCAGTACTTC	CASSLSTGGEQYF
.	.	TRBV4-3	TRBJ2-7	TGCGCCAGCAGCCAAGATAGATCTAATAACGAGCAGTACTTC	CASSQDRSNNEQYF
TRBD1	.	TRBV4-2	TRBJ2-5	TGTGCCAGCAGCCAAGTCTCGACAGGGGGTGAAGAGACCCAGTACTTC	CASSQVSTGGEETQYF
.	once	TRBV6-2/TRBV6-3	TRBJ2-2	TGTGCCAGCAGACCTGGGGGAGTTTTTGACACCGGGGAGCTGTTTTTT	CASRPGGVFDTGELFF
TRBD1	.	TRBV15	TRBJ2-6	TGTGCCACCAGCGGAACAGGACAGGGCCTGAACTCTGGGGCCAACGTCCTGACTTTC	CATSGTGQGLNSGANVLTF
.	.	TRBV4-1	TRBJ1-5	TGCGCCAGCAGCCAATCACTTGCGTTGAGCAATCAGCCCCAGCATTTT	CASSQSLALSNQPQHF
.	.	TRBV4-2	TRBJ1-2	TGTGCCAGCAGCCAAGATCTCGTTCCCGGCCCCGGATTATATGGCTACACCTTC	CASSQDLVPGPGLYGYTF
.	once	TRBV6-2/TRBV6-3	TRBJ1-1	TGTGCCAGCCTCCGGGATGGGTCGAACACTGAAGCTTTCTTT	CASLRDGSNTEAFF
.	.	TRBV5-6	TRBJ1-1	TGTGCCAGCAGCTTACCGGTTAGTGGCACTGAAGCTTTCTTT	CASSLPVSGTEAFF
.	.	TRBV6-5	TRBJ2-6	TGTGCCAGCAGTTACGTGATCTCTGGGGCCAACGTCCTGACTTTC	CASSYVISGANVLTF
.	.	TRBV7-2	TRBJ1-5	TGTGCCAGCAGCTTAGTTGTCAGTAATCAGCCCCAGCATTTT	CASSLVVSNQPQHF
TRBD1	.	TRBV5-1	TRBJ1-1	TGCGCCAGCCGGGACAGAAAGAGGGACACTGAAGCTTTCTTT	CASRDRKRDTEAFF
.	.	TRBV12-3/TRBV12-4	TRBJ2-3	TGTGCCAGCAGGTTTATACAGGATACGCAGTATTTT	CASRFIQDTQYF